This is a list of T cell receptor beta chains from one sample in a study of a mutant IDH1 vaccine in newly diagnosed glioma. Here immunoSEQ multiplex PCR was the method, and the copy in TCRdb shows in-frame clones only, minus some. In the table there are under 55,000 clones, roughly nine tenths of which are singletons. Their antigen targets remain unknown. The sample here was PBMCs, taken from a glioma patient whose treatment included an IDH1 peptide vaccine. Receptors originate from a man aged 45 to 65 with glioma. Both conserved end residues are part of each CDR3. D genes are given only for firm matches. Expanded clones are given a class, and other clones once, few, many or no size at all.

D	size	J	V	CDR3	DNA
.	.	TRBJ2-6	TRBV7-2	CASSPTSSGANVLTF	TGTGCCAGCAGCCCTACGAGCTCTGGGGCCAACGTCCTGACTTTC
TRBD2	.	TRBJ2-4	TRBV5-6	CASSLAGTSGRNIQYF	TGTGCCAGCAGCTTGGCCGGGACTAGCGGGAGGAACATTCAGTACTTC
.	.	TRBJ2-7	TRBV11-2	CASSLGGFSDEQYF	TGTGCCAGCAGCTTAGGCGGCTTCTCCGACGAGCAGTACTTC
.	.	TRBJ2-7	TRBV28	CASSFARAPMRNEQYF	TGTGCCAGCAGTTTCGCCAGGGCGCCTATGAGGAACGAGCAGTACTTC
.	.	TRBJ1-2	TRBV28	CASSSSQGNYGYTF	TGTGCCAGCAGTTCGTCCCAGGGGAACTATGGCTACACCTTC
TRBD1	once	TRBJ1-1	TRBV10-1	CASSESAGGMEAFF	TGCGCCAGCAGTGAGTCGGCAGGGGGAATGGAGGCTTTCTTT
.	.	TRBJ2-1	TRBV5-1	CASRSNPTNEQFF	TGCGCCAGCAGGTCCAACCCAACCAATGAGCAGTTCTTC
TRBD1	once	TRBJ2-7	TRBV19	CASTPRDSPYEQYF	TGTGCCAGTACCCCACGGGACAGTCCCTACGAGCAGTACTTC
TRBD1	.	TRBJ1-2	TRBV4-2	CASSQEGRGNTF	TGTGCCAGCAGCCAAGAAGGCAGGGGGAACACCTTC
.	.	TRBJ2-2	TRBV6-5	CASTYRGRTGELFF	TGTGCCAGCACCTACCGGGGCCGTACCGGGGAGCTGTTTTTT
TRBD2	.	TRBJ2-7	TRBV7-9	CASIAGDSYEQYF	TGTGCCAGCATAGCGGGAGATTCCTACGAGCAGTACTTC
TRBD1	once	TRBJ2-7	TRBV19	CASSAGTGQFYEQYF	TGTGCCAGTAGTGCCGGGACAGGCCAGTTCTACGAGCAGTACTTC
TRBD2	.	TRBJ2-3	TRBV7-7	CASSALAGGVDTQYF	TGTGCTAGCAGCGCCCTGGCGGGGGGGGTAGATACGCAGTATTTT
TRBD1	once	TRBJ1-4	TRBV9	CASSVEGGQGATNEKLFF	TGTGCCAGCAGCGTAGAAGGGGGACAGGGGGCAACTAATGAAAAACTGTTTTTT
TRBD1	.	TRBJ1-2	TRBV2	CASRKGQLAGGGYTF	TGTGCCAGCAGGAAGGGACAGCTAGCCGGCGGGGGCTACACCTTC
.	.	TRBJ2-7	TRBV7-9	CASSYLGGSLSPDEQYF	TGTGCCAGCAGCTATCTTGGGGGTAGCCTATCCCCCGACGAGCAGTACTTC
.	.	TRBJ2-7	TRBV28	CASSLPGGYEQYF	TGTGCCAGCAGTTTGCCAGGGGGGTACGAGCAGTACTTC
.	.	TRBJ2-2	TRBV5-8	CASSFTGLTGELFF	TGTGCCAGCAGCTTCACAGGGCTCACCGGGGAGCTGTTTTTT
.	.	TRBJ2-3	TRBV7-9	CASSLQGRPDTQYF	TGTGCCAGCAGCTTGCAGGGTAGGCCAGATACGCAGTATTTT
.	.	TRBJ2-5	TRBV6-4	CASKQGATFWAETQYF	TGTGCCAGCAAGCAAGGGGCCACATTTTGGGCGGAGACCCAGTACTTC
.	.	TRBJ2-2	TRBV11-2	CASSLLGSNTGELFF	TGTGCCAGCAGCTTATTGGGCTCCAACACCGGGGAGCTGTTTTTT
TRBD1	.	TRBJ1-3	TRBV4-2	CASSQEPQGGGNTIYF	TGTGCCAGCAGTCAAGAACCACAGGGGGGTGGAAACACCATATATTTT
.	.	TRBJ2-2	TRBV10-3	CAISDTYTGELFF	TGTGCCATCAGTGACACCTACACCGGGGAGCTGTTTTTT
.	.	TRBJ2-5	TRBV6-5	CASGMRQETQYF	TGTGCCAGTGGTATGAGACAAGAGACCCAGTACTTC
TRBD2	.	TRBJ2-1	TRBV29-1	CSAGLAGGNEQFF	TGCAGCGCGGGACTAGCGGGGGGTAATGAGCAGTTCTTC
.	.	TRBJ2-7	TRBV9	CASSVAASTGPIYEQYF	TGTGCCAGCAGCGTAGCGGCTTCTACCGGGCCAATCTACGAGCAGTACTTC
.	.	TRBJ2-7	TRBV27	CASSFHPSSYEQYF	TGTGCCAGCAGTTTCCATCCCAGCTCCTACGAGCAGTACTTC
TRBD1	.	TRBJ2-5	TRBV7-2	CASSSTGSGANQETQYF	TGTGCCAGCAGCTCGACAGGGTCCGGGGCGAATCAAGAGACCCAGTACTTC
TRBD1	.	TRBJ1-1	TRBV28	CASSWTGTEAFF	TGTGCCAGCAGTTGGACAGGAACTGAAGCTTTCTTT
TRBD2	.	TRBJ2-7	TRBV4-2	CASSQAQGLAGYEQYF	TGTGCCAGCAGCCAAGCCCAGGGACTAGCTGGCTACGAGCAGTACTTC
TRBD2	.	TRBJ2-1	TRBV28	CASSRSAGGNEQFF	TGTGCCAGCAGTCGCTCGGCGGGAGGCAATGAGCAGTTCTTC